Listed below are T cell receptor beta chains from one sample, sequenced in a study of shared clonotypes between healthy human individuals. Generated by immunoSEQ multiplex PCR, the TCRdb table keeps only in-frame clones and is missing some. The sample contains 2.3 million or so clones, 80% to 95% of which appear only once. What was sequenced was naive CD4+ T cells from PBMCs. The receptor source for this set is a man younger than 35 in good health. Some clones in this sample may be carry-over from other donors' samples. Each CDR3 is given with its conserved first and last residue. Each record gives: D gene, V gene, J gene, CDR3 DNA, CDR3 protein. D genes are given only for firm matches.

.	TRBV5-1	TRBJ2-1	TGCGCCAGCAGCCCGCTCGTCTACAATGAGCAGTTCTTC	CASSPLVYNEQFF
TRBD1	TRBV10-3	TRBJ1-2	TGTGCCATCAGTGACCAACAGGGGGCCACTGGCTACACCTTC	CAISDQQGATGYTF
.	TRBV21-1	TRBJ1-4	TGTGCCACAGTGGAGAGCAGGGCCGAAAAACTGTTTTTT	CATVESRAEKLFF
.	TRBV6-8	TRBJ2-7	TGTGCCAGCAGTTCAGCCCGGGACGCCGCCTACGAGCAGTACTTC	CASSSARDAAYEQYF
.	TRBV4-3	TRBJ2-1	TGCGCCAGCAGCCAAGGCGAGGGGGATGAGCAGTTCTTC	CASSQGEGDEQFF
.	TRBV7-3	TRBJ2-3	TGTGCCAGCAGCTCGGACTTGGATACGCAGTATTTT	CASSSDLDTQYF
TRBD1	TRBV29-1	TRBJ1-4	TGCAGCGTGGAGGACAGGGGGCGCGAAAAACTGTTTTTT	CSVEDRGREKLFF
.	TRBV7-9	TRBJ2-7	TGTGCCAGCAGCTTAGCTGGCTCCCCTTACGAGCAGTACTTC	CASSLAGSPYEQYF
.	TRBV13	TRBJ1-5	TGTGCCAGCAGCTTAGGGGGGCGTCAGCCCCAGCATTTT	CASSLGGRQPQHF
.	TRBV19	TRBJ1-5	TGTGCCAGTAGTATAGATCCTGAGGGAATAAATCAGCCCCAGCATTTT	CASSIDPEGINQPQHF
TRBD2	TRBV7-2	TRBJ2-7	TGTGCCAGCAGCTTAGTTGGGAGCGGGAGAGAGGAGCAGTACTTC	CASSLVGSGREEQYF
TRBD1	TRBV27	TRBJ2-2	TGTGCCAGCAGTTATCGACAGGGGGCCGGAAAGGCCGGGGAGCTGTTTTTT	CASSYRQGAGKAGELFF
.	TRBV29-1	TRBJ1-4	TGCAGCGTTGAGGTGACAGATAATGAAAAACTGTTTTTT	CSVEVTDNEKLFF
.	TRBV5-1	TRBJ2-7	TGCGCCAGCAGCTCGGGGCGCGGGAACGCCTACGAGCAGTACTTC	CASSSGRGNAYEQYF
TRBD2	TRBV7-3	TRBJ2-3	TGTGCCAGCAGCCTCGGGACTAGCGGAGATACGCAGTATTTT	CASSLGTSGDTQYF
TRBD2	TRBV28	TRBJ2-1	TGTGCCAGCAGTCCGGGGGGAACCCCTTACAATGAGCAGTTCTTC	CASSPGGTPYNEQFF
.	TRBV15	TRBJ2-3	TGTGCCACCAGCCTTCAGGGGGGGACAGATACGCAGTATTTT	CATSLQGGTDTQYF
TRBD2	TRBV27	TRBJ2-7	TGTGCCAGCAGTTTAAGCCCCCCTAGCGGCACTAACTACGAGCAGTACTTC	CASSLSPPSGTNYEQYF
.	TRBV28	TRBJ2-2	TGTGCCAGCAGCCTCCAGGGGGGAACCGGGGAGCTGTTTTTT	CASSLQGGTGELFF
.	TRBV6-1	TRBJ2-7	TGTGCCAGCAGTGAAAAGGAGCCCTACGAGCAGTACTTC	CASSEKEPYEQYF
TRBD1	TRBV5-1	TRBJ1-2	TGCGCCAGCAGCTTGGTGACAGGGCCTACCTATGGCTACACCTTC	CASSLVTGPTYGYTF
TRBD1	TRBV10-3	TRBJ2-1	TGTGCCATCAGTTCCGGGACAGGGGGCAATGAGCAGTTCTTC	CAISSGTGGNEQFF
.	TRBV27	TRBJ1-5	TGTGCCAGCAGTTTATATCGCAATCAGCCCCAGCATTTT	CASSLYRNQPQHF
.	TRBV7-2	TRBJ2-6	TGTGCCAGCAGCTTAGTAGGATTTTCTGGGGCCAACGTCCTGACTTTC	CASSLVGFSGANVLTF
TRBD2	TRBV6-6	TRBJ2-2	TGTGCCAGCAGGACTAGCACGAACACCGGGGAGCTGTTTTTT	CASRTSTNTGELFF
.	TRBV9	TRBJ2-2	TGTGCCAGCAGCGGACTCTCAGGGATGGCCGGGGAGCTGTTTTTT	CASSGLSGMAGELFF
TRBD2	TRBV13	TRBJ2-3	TGTGCCAGCAGCGGGCCCGGGACTAGCGGGAAATACCAAAGCACAGATACGCAGTATTTT	CASSGPGTSGKYQSTDTQYF
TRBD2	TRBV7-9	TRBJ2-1	TGTGCCAGCAGCCTCGGGACTAGCGGCCACCGAGAGCAGTTCTTC	CASSLGTSGHREQFF
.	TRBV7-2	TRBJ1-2	TGTGCCAGCAGCCCAGGACAGACTAACTATAGCTACACCTTC	CASSPGQTNYSYTF
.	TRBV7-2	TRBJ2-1	TGTGCCAGCAGCTTAGGGTCCGGGACCTACAATGAGCAGTTCTTC	CASSLGSGTYNEQFF
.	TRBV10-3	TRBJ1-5	TGTGCCGCCATCAGTACTTTGTGGACAATCTATGGCAATCAGCCCCAGCATTTT	CAAISTLWTIYGNQPQHF
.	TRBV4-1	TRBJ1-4	TGCGCCAGCAGCCAAGTTTCCGTGATTGAAAAACTGTTTTTT	CASSQVSVIEKLFF